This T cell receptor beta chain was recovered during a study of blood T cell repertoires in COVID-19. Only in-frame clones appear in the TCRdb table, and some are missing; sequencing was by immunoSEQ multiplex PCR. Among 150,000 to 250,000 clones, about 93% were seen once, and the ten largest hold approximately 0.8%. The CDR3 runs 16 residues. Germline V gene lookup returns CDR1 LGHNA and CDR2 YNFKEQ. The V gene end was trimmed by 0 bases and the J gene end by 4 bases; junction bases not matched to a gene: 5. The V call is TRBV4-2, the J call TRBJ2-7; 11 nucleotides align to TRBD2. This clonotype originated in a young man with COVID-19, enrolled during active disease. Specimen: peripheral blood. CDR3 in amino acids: CASSQERLAGLYEQYF. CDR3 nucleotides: TGTGCCAGCAGCCAAGAAAGACTAGCGGGGTTATACGAGCAGTACTTC.